This TCR beta chain comes out of a study of shared clonotypes between healthy human individuals. The CDR3 extends over 15 amino acids. The germline gives CDR1 SGDLS, CDR2 YYNGEE. V shed 3 bases, J shed 7 bases, and the junction held 10 bases outside the gene matches. Tens of thousands of T cell genomes, or roughly 200 ng DNA, went into the sorted-subset replicate PCRs. The repertoire was sequenced with immunoSEQ multiplex PCR; TCRdb's copy has only in-frame clones and lacks some. The profile shows about 110,000 clones, just over 65% of them singletons. Only Caucasian adults living in Nashville, Tennessee made up the donor group.

The clonotype comes from a woman younger than 45 in good health. The specimen was memory CD8+ T cells sorted from blood. Subset here: CD45RO+ cells pooled with CCR7-negative TemRA cells. The chain has TRBV9 and TRBJ2-1; 7 nucleotides agree with TRBD1. In DNA form, the CDR3 reads TGTGCCAGCAGCGCCCGACAGGGAACTTTAAATGAGCAGTTCTTC. Protein sequence: CASSARQGTLNEQFF.